These T cell receptor beta chains were read from a single sample in a study of blood T cell repertoires in COVID-19. Here immunoSEQ multiplex PCR was the method, and the copy in TCRdb shows in-frame clones only, minus some. The sample shows 140,000 to 150,000 clones, roughly nine tenths of them seen only once. Specimen: peripheral blood. Receptors originate from a woman in her sixties with active COVID-19. The CDR3 runs from the conserved cysteine through the conserved F or W. The order of the fields is D gene, V gene, J gene, CDR3 length, clone size, CDR3 DNA, CDR3 protein. A D gene is named only where the DNA matches it firmly. The listing skips clone size in some rows; elsewhere it reads once, few, many or a size class.

TRBD2	TRBV6-5	TRBJ2-3	15	NA	TGTGCCAGCAGTTACTCGACTAGCGGCCCGGGTACGCAGTATTTT	CASSYSTSGPGTQYF
NA	TRBV5-1	TRBJ2-1	14	once	TGCGCCAGTCGAACAGGGCTCCCATACAATGAGCAGTTCTTC	CASRTGLPYNEQFF
NA	TRBV28	TRBJ2-1	17	NA	TGTGCCAGCAGTTACCCGACGGGGAGGAGCTCCTACAATGAGCAGTTCTTC	CASSYPTGRSSYNEQFF
NA	TRBV5-1	TRBJ2-5	12	NA	TGCGCCAGCAGCTTGGGTCCGGAGACCCAGTACTTC	CASSLGPETQYF
TRBD2	TRBV7-2	TRBJ2-1	18	NA	TGTGCCAGCAGCTTAGGGGGACTAGCGGGAGGGCTAGGGAATGAGCAGTTCTTC	CASSLGGLAGGLGNEQFF
NA	TRBV5-1	TRBJ2-7	16	NA	TGCGCCAGCAGCTACCATCAGGCAGGTCATTCCTACGAGCAGTACTTC	CASSYHQAGHSYEQYF
NA	TRBV18	TRBJ2-1	14	NA	TGTGCCAGCTCACGGGGAGGATCCTACAATGAGCAGTTCTTC	CASSRGGSYNEQFF
NA	TRBV18	TRBJ2-5	14	NA	TGTGCCAGCTCACCCACTAACATGGGTGAGACCCAGTACTTC	CASSPTNMGETQYF
NA	TRBV28	TRBJ2-1	15	NA	TGTGCCAGCAGTTTATTCACAGGCCCCGTCAATGAGCAGTTCTTC	CASSLFTGPVNEQFF
NA	TRBV7-2	TRBJ2-7	16	NA	TGTGCCAGCAGCCCAGGGGGGACAGTGAGCTCCTACGAGCAGTACTTC	CASSPGGTVSSYEQYF
TRBD2	TRBV27	TRBJ2-1	13	NA	TGTGCCAGCAGTTATGCGGGAGCGGCTGAGCAGTTCTTC	CASSYAGAAEQFF
NA	TRBV6-6	TRBJ2-3	13	NA	TGTGCCAGCGGGACATTTAGCACAGATACGCAGTATTTT	CASGTFSTDTQYF
NA	TRBV4-1	TRBJ2-3	14	NA	TGCGCCAGCAGCCAAGGTCAGAGCACAGATACGCAGTATTTT	CASSQGQSTDTQYF
TRBD2	TRBV18	TRBJ2-1	14	once	TGTGCCAGCTCTAGCGGGAGGCCCTACAATGAGCAGTTCTTC	CASSSGRPYNEQFF
NA	TRBV6-1	TRBJ1-2	14	few	TGTGCCAGCAGTGAAAAGGGGCCGAGACATGGCTACACCTTC	CASSEKGPRHGYTF
NA	TRBV3-1/TRBV3-2	TRBJ2-7	15	NA	TGTGCCAGCAGAGGAGAAATGAGAAGGGGTTACGAGCAGTACTTC	CASRGEMRRGYEQYF
NA	TRBV6-9	TRBJ1-4	20	NA	TGTGCCAGCAGTTATTCGGTACAGGTACGGGGGTTTGCAACTAATGAAAAACTGTTTTTT	CASSYSVQVRGFATNEKLFF
NA	TRBV5-1	TRBJ2-7	14	few	TGCGCCAGCAGCTCCGCAGGTCTCGCTCACGAGCAGTACTTC	CASSSAGLAHEQYF
NA	TRBV7-9	TRBJ2-2	14	NA	TGTGCCAGCAGCCTGACTCTTTCCACCGGGGAGCTGTTTTTT	CASSLTLSTGELFF
TRBD2	TRBV7-6	TRBJ2-5	17	NA	TGTGCCAGCAGCTTAAGGAAAAGCGGGGGGGATTCGGAGACCCAGTACTTC	CASSLRKSGGDSETQYF
NA	TRBV7-2	TRBJ1-5	13	NA	TGTGCCAGCAGCCAGACACAAAATCAGCCCCAGCATTTT	CASSQTQNQPQHF
NA	TRBV5-4	TRBJ2-1	15	NA	TGTGCCAGCAGCTTGGAGCTAGCGTCCTACAATGAGCAGTTCTTC	CASSLELASYNEQFF
NA	TRBV19	TRBJ2-4	13	once	TGTGCCAGTAGTACGGTAGACAGAAACATTCAGTACTTC	CASSTVDRNIQYF
NA	TRBV6-6	TRBJ1-5	16	few	TGTGCCAGCAGGGGGAGGGGACCAGGTTCCCATCAGCCCCAGCATTTT	CASRGRGPGSHQPQHF
NA	TRBV30	TRBJ1-1	12	NA	TGTGCCTGGGGCCAGTCCACAACGGAAGCTTTCTTT	CAWGQSTTEAFF
NA	TRBV12-2	TRBJ2-3	15	once	TGTGCAAGTCGCTTCTCTAGCGGAGGCACAGATACGCAGTATTTT	CASRFSSGGTDTQYF
NA	TRBV7-9	TRBJ2-7	13	once	TGTGCCAGCGGCATACAGGAGACCTACGAGCAGTACTTC	CASGIQETYEQYF
TRBD1	TRBV7-2	TRBJ1-5	13	NA	TGTGCCAGCAGCCGGGACAGGGGTCAGCCCCAGCATTTT	CASSRDRGQPQHF
NA	TRBV27	TRBJ1-5	15	few	TGTGCCAGCAGTTTATCGACGGGAGGCAATCAGCCCCAGCATTTT	CASSLSTGGNQPQHF
NA	TRBV7-3	TRBJ1-1	12	NA	TGTGCCAGCAGCCCTGGACAGACAGAAGCTTTCTTT	CASSPGQTEAFF
TRBD2	TRBV9	TRBJ2-1	16	few	TGTGCCAGCAGCGCATTATTAGCGGGAGGTTGGGATGAGCAGTTCTTC	CASSALLAGGWDEQFF
NA	TRBV7-8	TRBJ1-1	12	NA	TGTGCCAGCAGCCGCAGGGACACTGAAGCTTTCTTT	CASSRRDTEAFF
NA	TRBV25-1	TRBJ1-4	15	once	TGTGCCAGCAGTGAAGATTCAGGATCAAATGAAAAACTGTTTTTT	CASSEDSGSNEKLFF
NA	TRBV7-9	TRBJ1-1	12	NA	TGTGCCAGCAACTATACCGGGACAGAAGCTTTCTTT	CASNYTGTEAFF
TRBD1	TRBV11-3	TRBJ2-1	15	NA	TGTGCCAGCAGCCCGGGACAGGGGGCCTACAATGAGCAGTTCTTC	CASSPGQGAYNEQFF
NA	TRBV28	TRBJ1-1	15	NA	TGTGCCAGCAGTTTGTCCACAGGGCTGGGCACTGAAGCTTTCTTT	CASSLSTGLGTEAFF
NA	TRBV4-1	TRBJ2-1	16	NA	TGCGCCAGCAGCCAACAGGGGGGCAACTCCTACAATGAGCAGTTCTTC	CASSQQGGNSYNEQFF
NA	TRBV7-6	TRBJ2-5	14	NA	TGTGCCAGCAGCACCGGGATTCTGGGCGAGACCCAGTACTTC	CASSTGILGETQYF
NA	TRBV5-4	TRBJ2-7	15	once	TGTGCCAGCAGCTTCCAGGACAGCAAACCCTACGAGCAGTACTTC	CASSFQDSKPYEQYF
NA	TRBV28	TRBJ2-1	12	NA	TGTGCCACCGATACTTCCTACAATGAGCAGTTCTTC	CATDTSYNEQFF
TRBD2	TRBV4-1	TRBJ2-7	17	NA	TGCGCCAGCAGCCAAGCCCCAGCGGGAGACCCCTCCTACGAGCAGTACTTC	CASSQAPAGDPSYEQYF
NA	TRBV6-4	TRBJ2-5	13	NA	TGTGCCAGCAGTGTCCACGAGGAAGAGACCCAGTACTTC	CASSVHEEETQYF
TRBD1	TRBV28	TRBJ1-4	14	NA	TGTGCCAGCAGTTTCGGACAGGCGGGAGAAAAACTGTTTTTT	CASSFGQAGEKLFF
NA	TRBV3-1/TRBV3-2	TRBJ1-4	14	NA	TGTGCCAGCAGCCAAGCACAGATTAATGAAAAACTGTTTTTT	CASSQAQINEKLFF
NA	TRBV24-1	TRBJ2-7	13	NA	TGTGCCACCAGAGACGGGTTCTGGGACGAGCAGTACTTC	CATRDGFWDEQYF
NA	TRBV20-1	TRBJ2-7	11	NA	TGCAGTGCTAATCCGGCCTACGAGCAGTACTTC	CSANPAYEQYF
TRBD1	TRBV9	TRBJ1-5	16	NA	TGTGCCAGCAGCTCCACGACAGGGAATAGCAATCAGCCCCAGCATTTT	CASSSTTGNSNQPQHF
NA	TRBV7-8	TRBJ1-3	15	NA	TGTGCCAGCAGCTTAGGGGGCCCCTCTGGAAACACCATATATTTT	CASSLGGPSGNTIYF